This record looks at one T cell receptor (beta chain) sequence and its context. These data are taken from a study of T-cell reconstitution after alpha-beta-depleted transplantation in children. For TCRbeta, the library was prepared with unique molecular identifiers. TCRdb reanalysed the PCR reads using MiXCR and keeps one entry per CDR3 protein. The table has 450,000 to 600,000 distinct CDR3 sequences, 32% seen once. Germline loops: CDR1 SGHRS, CDR2 YFSETQ. The CDR3 consists of 16 residues. J lost 3 bases, V lost 4 bases, and 11 bases had no gene match. This specimen consisted of PBMCs from the stem cell graft donor, obtained from the stem cell graft. This chain uses TRBV5-1 with TRBJ2-3; 7 bases match TRBD2. The TCR was taken from a human donor who donated a stem cell graft to a child with aplastic anemia. The CDR3 DNA sequence: TGCGCCAGCAGCATTGGGAGGGGAGATCGAACAGATACGCAGTATTTT. It translates to CASSIGRGDRTDTQYF.